This T cell receptor beta chain was observed in a study of OX40 agonist ivuxolimab in advanced cancers. Measured with immunoSEQ multiplex PCR; TCRdb has only the in-frame clones, and not every one. The data show tens of thousands of clones, roughly 89% seen once. The timepoints at which blood was sampled were baseline, cycle 4 day 1, and cycle 7 day 1. This CDR3 spans 17 amino acids. The germline gives CDR1 ENHRY, CDR2 SYGVKD. Trimming took 3 bases from V and 4 from J; bases not matched to a gene: 10. The gene calls are TRBV10-3 and TRBJ1-4; 8 nucleotides match TRBD1. This sequence originates from an adult with an advanced solid tumor such as melanoma, head and neck, liver or kidney cancer. The material was CD4+ or CD8+ T cells sorted from blood, obtained in a trial of the OX40 agonist ivuxolimab. The CDR3 sequence is CAISDGSRQGFNEKLFF. CDR3 DNA: TGTGCCATCAGTGACGGCAGCAGACAGGGGTTTAATGAAAAACTGTTTTTT.